Listed below are T cell receptor beta chains from one sample, sequenced in a study of control samples from healthy donors and cancer patients. Repertoires were generated with immunoSEQ multiplex PCR, while TCRdb's copy carries only in-frame clones and drops some. The repertoire holds hundreds of thousands of clones, with roughly four fifths as singletons. The sample was PBMCs. All receptors come from a woman aged 55-69 years with lung cancer. CDR3s include the opening cysteine and the closing phenylalanine or tryptophan. The D gene is left open where the match is weak. Only some rows state a clone size, as once, few, many or a class for expanded clones.

clone_size j_call d_call v_call cdr3_aa cdr3_nt
- TRBJ2-7 TRBD2 TRBV2 CASSGASGSYEQYF TGTGCCAGCAGTGGAGCTAGCGGGTCCTACGAGCAGTACTTC
- TRBJ2-3 - TRBV4-2 CASSQDLASQDTQYF TGTGCCAGCAGCCAAGATCTAGCGTCGCAAGATACGCAGTATTTT
- TRBJ1-1 - TRBV28 CASRTGGEVWSPEAFF TGTGCCAGCCGAACCGGGGGGGAGGTCTGGTCCCCTGAAGCTTTCTTT
- TRBJ2-5 - TRBV4-2 CASSQGGVETQYF TGTGCCAGCAGCCAAGGGGGCGTAGAGACCCAGTACTTC
- TRBJ1-3 - TRBV28 CASTTTRWSGNTIYF TGTGCCAGCACTACAACCAGGTGGTCTGGAAACACCATATATTTT
- TRBJ2-7 TRBD1 TRBV2 CAGARWDSPYEQYF TGTGCCGGAGCAAGGTGGGACAGTCCCTACGAGCAGTACTTC
- TRBJ2-3 TRBD2 TRBV2 CASSEEAGVTTDTQYF TGTGCCAGCAGTGAAGAAGCGGGGGTGACCACAGATACGCAGTATTTT
- TRBJ2-7 - TRBV10-1 CASSDLQGSYEQYF TGCGCCAGCAGTGATCTACAGGGATCCTACGAGCAGTACTTC
- TRBJ2-1 - TRBV24-1 CATSGGGDEQFF TGTGCCACCAGTGGAGGCGGAGATGAGCAGTTCTTC
few TRBJ1-1 - TRBV6-5 CASSLTQNLNTEAFF TGTGCCAGCAGTCTTACGCAGAACTTGAACACTGAAGCTTTCTTT
- TRBJ1-1 - TRBV9 CASSLDPGNTEAFF TGTGCCAGCAGCCTCGACCCAGGGAACACTGAAGCTTTCTTT
- TRBJ1-4 - TRBV28 CASRQAVYEKLFF TGTGCCAGCAGACAGGCGGTTTATGAAAAACTGTTTTTT
- TRBJ1-1 - TRBV6-5 CASSLFSRGDTEAFF TGTGCCAGCAGTCTGTTCAGCCGAGGGGACACTGAAGCTTTCTTT
- TRBJ2-1 - TRBV7-9 CASSLVTGTPSYNEQFF TGTGCCAGCAGCTTGGTTACCGGGACTCCGTCCTACAATGAGCAGTTCTTC
- TRBJ2-1 - TRBV7-2 CASSFPRGTTYNEQFF TGTGCCAGCAGCTTTCCTCGGGGGACAACCTACAATGAGCAGTTCTTC
- TRBJ2-7 TRBD1 TRBV6-6 CASSWTGGAGSYEQYF TGTGCCAGCAGTTGGACAGGGGGCGCGGGCTCCTACGAGCAGTACTTC
- TRBJ1-5 - TRBV6-2/TRBV6-3 CASSYSRGVGDQPQHF TGTGCCAGCAGTTACTCGCGCGGGGTTGGGGATCAGCCCCAGCATTTT
- TRBJ2-1 TRBD2 TRBV19 CASRGPGLASNEQFF TGTGCCAGTAGAGGTCCGGGACTAGCGTCCAATGAGCAGTTCTTC
- TRBJ2-1 TRBD2 TRBV7-9 CASSPTVHSGGAGEQFF TGTGCCAGCAGCCCCACAGTGCATAGCGGGGGGGCGGGTGAGCAGTTCTTC
- TRBJ1-6 - TRBV6-5 CASSYSAQLNSPLHF TGTGCCAGCAGTTACTCGGCACAGTTAAACTCACCCCTCCACTTT
- TRBJ2-7 TRBD2 TRBV15 CATRAGASSYEQYF TGTGCCACCAGAGCGGGGGCGAGCTCCTACGAGCAGTACTTC
few TRBJ1-4 - TRBV7-7 CASSPDTGEKLFF TGTGCCAGCAGCCCGGACACGGGTGAAAAACTGTTTTTT
- TRBJ2-3 TRBD2 TRBV7-9 CASSFPGSGGSNTDTQYF TGTGCCAGCAGCTTTCCCGGTTCGGGGGGGTCAAACACAGATACGCAGTATTTT
- TRBJ2-7 - TRBV19 CASSSWTAEKISYEQYF TGTGCCAGCTCCTCCTGGACAGCTGAAAAAATTTCCTACGAGCAGTACTTC
- TRBJ1-1 - TRBV28 CASSLLVAGTEAFF TGTGCCAGCAGTTTATTGGTTGCTGGGACTGAAGCTTTCTTT
- TRBJ1-2 - TRBV6-4 CASSDGEWGYTF TGTGCCAGCAGTGACGGTGAATGGGGCTACACCTTC
- TRBJ2-1 - TRBV18 CASSLQGGSNEQFF TGTGCCAGCTCACTACAGGGAGGGAGCAATGAGCAGTTCTTC